This T cell receptor beta chain was sequenced in a study of neurological immune-mediated disorders. One entry per CDR3 protein results from TCRdb running MiXCR on the 5' RACE reads. The data show tens of thousands of distinct CDR3 sequences, around 3.8% seen once. This clonotype was seen at least ten times. The CDR3 is 17 residues long. V was pared by 2 bases and J by 0 bases, with 11 bases between. Sequencing was carried out using PBMCs. The chain is built from TRBV12-3 or TRBV12-4 and TRBJ1-6; D remains ambiguous. This receptor was identified in a woman in her forties or fifties with multiple sclerosis. Written as DNA, the CDR3 is TGTGCCAGCAGTTTAAGGGCCAGGAGCTCCTATAATTCACCCCTCCACTTT. Amino acid sequence: CASSLRARSSYNSPLHF.